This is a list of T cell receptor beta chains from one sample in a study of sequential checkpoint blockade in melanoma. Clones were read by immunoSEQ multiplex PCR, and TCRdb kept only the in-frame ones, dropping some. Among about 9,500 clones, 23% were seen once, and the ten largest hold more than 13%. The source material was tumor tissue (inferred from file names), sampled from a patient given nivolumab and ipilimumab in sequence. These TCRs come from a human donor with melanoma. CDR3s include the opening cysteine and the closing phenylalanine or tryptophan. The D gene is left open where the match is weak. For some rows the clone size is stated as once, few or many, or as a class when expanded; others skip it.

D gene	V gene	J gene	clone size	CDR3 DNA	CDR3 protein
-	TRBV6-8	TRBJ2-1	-	TGTGCCAGCAGTGACCCCTGGGGCAGCTCCTACAATGAGCAGTTCTTC	CASSDPWGSSYNEQFF
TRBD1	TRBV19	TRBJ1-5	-	TGTGCCAGTAGTATTGGGACAGCTCGGCATCAGCCCCAGCATTTT	CASSIGTARHQPQHF
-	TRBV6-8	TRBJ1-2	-	TGTGCCAGCAGTACAAACAGGGCCCTCTATGGCTACACCTTC	CASSTNRALYGYTF
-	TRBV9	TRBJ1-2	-	TGTGCCAGCAGCGACAGATCCTATGGCTACACCTTC	CASSDRSYGYTF
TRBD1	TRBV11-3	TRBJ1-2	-	TGTGCCAGCAGCTCCCGGGACAGGGCAGTCTATGGCTACACCTTC	CASSSRDRAVYGYTF
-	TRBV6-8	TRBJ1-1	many	TGTGCCAGCACTACGTCCCCGGGGAACACTGAAGCTTTCTTT	CASTTSPGNTEAFF
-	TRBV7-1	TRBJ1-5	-	TGTGCCAGCAGCCGGCAGGGGCATCAGCCCCAGCATTTT	CASSRQGHQPQHF
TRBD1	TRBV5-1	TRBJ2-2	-	TGCGCCAGCAGCCCTGATTGGGGACAGGGACCCGGGGAGCTGTTTTTT	CASSPDWGQGPGELFF
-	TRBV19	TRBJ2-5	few	TGTGCCAGTACCGGCGAAGAGACCCAGTACTTC	CASTGEETQYF
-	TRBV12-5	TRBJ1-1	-	TGTGCCAGAGCCGGACAGAACACTGAAGCTTTCTTT	CARAGQNTEAFF
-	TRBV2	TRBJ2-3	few	TGTGCCAGCATCCCCGGGGGGCGGTCAGATACGCAGTATTTT	CASIPGGRSDTQYF
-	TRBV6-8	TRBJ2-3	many	TGTGCCAGCAGTCAACTATCCCTCGGGGGCGCGACAGATACGCAGTATTTT	CASSQLSLGGATDTQYF
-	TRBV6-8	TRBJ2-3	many	TGTGCCAGCAGTTATGGCACAGATACGCAGTATTTT	CASSYGTDTQYF
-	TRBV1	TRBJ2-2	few	TGCGCCAGCAGCCTGCCGGGACACGTAAACACCGGGGAGCTGTTTTTT	CASSLPGHVNTGELFF
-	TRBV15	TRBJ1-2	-	TGTGCCACCAGCACTTTACAGGGCAGTACCACTAACTATGGCTACACCTTC	CATSTLQGSTTNYGYTF
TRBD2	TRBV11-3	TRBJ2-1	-	TGTGCCAGCAGCTTACTACTAGCGGGGAACTACGATGAGCAGTTCTTC	CASSLLLAGNYDEQFF
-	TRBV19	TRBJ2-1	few	TGTGCCAGTAGTATAGCAGGTTCCCTCTACAATGAGCAGTTCTTC	CASSIAGSLYNEQFF
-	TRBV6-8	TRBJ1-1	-	TGTGCCAGCAGTTATTTCAGGGTGAACACTGAAGCTTTCTTT	CASSYFRVNTEAFF
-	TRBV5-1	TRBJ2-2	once	TGCGCCAGCAGACGGAAGGTACACTCGAACACCGGGGAGCTGTTTTTT	CASRRKVHSNTGELFF
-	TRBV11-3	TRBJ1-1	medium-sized	TGTGCCAGCAGCCCTCCCAAGGTGTACACTGAAGCTTTCTTT	CASSPPKVYTEAFF
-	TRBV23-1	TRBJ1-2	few	TGCGCCAGCAGCCAAGACCGGAGTTATGGCTACACCTTC	CASSQDRSYGYTF
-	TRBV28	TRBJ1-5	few	TGTGCCAGCAGCGACAGAGCCAATCAGCCCCAGCATTTT	CASSDRANQPQHF
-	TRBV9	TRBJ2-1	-	TGTGCCAGCAGCGTAGACTCGCAATTTGAGCAGTTCTTC	CASSVDSQFEQFF
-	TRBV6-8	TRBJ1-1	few	TGTGCCAGCAGTGGGGGAGGGGGCACTGAAGCTTTCTTT	CASSGGGGTEAFF
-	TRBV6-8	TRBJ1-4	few	TGTGCCAGCAGTTACTGGCTGGACCCTAATGAAAAACTGTTTTTT	CASSYWLDPNEKLFF
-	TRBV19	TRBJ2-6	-	TGTGCCAGTAGTATAGACTCTTATTCTGGGGCCAACGTCCTGACTTTC	CASSIDSYSGANVLTF
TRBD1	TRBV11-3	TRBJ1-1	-	TGTGCCAGCAGCCCCCGAACAGGGGGGGACACTGAAGCTTTCTTT	CASSPRTGGDTEAFF
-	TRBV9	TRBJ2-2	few	TGTGCCAGCAGTGAGAACAGCTTCACCGGGGAGCTGTTTTTT	CASSENSFTGELFF
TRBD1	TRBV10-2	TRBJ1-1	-	TGCGCCAGCAGCTTGACAGGGGGAGGAACTGAAGCTTTCTTT	CASSLTGGGTEAFF
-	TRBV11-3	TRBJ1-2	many	TGTGCCAGCAGCTTAATCCGGGGGGCAGATGGCTACACCTTC	CASSLIRGADGYTF
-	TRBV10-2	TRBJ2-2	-	TGCGCCAGCAGTTACAGGGCTTCCGGGGAGCTGTTTTTT	CASSYRASGELFF
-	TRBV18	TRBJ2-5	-	TGTGCCAGCTCACCACCGTGGAGGGTGGAGAGAAAGACCCAGTACTTC	CASSPPWRVERKTQYF
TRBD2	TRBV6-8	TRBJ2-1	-	TGTGCCAGCGTTGCGGGGGGCTCCTACAATGAGCAGTTCTTC	CASVAGGSYNEQFF
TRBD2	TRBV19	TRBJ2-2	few	TGTGCCAGTAGTATTAGCGGGGCCTACACCGGGGAGCTGTTTTTT	CASSISGAYTGELFF
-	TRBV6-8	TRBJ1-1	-	TGTGCCAGCATCGGTGGGGGGTGGAACACTGAAGCTTTCTTT	CASIGGGWNTEAFF
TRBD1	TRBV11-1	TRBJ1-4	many	TGTGCCAGCAGCCGGACAGGGAATGATGAAAAACTGTTTTTT	CASSRTGNDEKLFF